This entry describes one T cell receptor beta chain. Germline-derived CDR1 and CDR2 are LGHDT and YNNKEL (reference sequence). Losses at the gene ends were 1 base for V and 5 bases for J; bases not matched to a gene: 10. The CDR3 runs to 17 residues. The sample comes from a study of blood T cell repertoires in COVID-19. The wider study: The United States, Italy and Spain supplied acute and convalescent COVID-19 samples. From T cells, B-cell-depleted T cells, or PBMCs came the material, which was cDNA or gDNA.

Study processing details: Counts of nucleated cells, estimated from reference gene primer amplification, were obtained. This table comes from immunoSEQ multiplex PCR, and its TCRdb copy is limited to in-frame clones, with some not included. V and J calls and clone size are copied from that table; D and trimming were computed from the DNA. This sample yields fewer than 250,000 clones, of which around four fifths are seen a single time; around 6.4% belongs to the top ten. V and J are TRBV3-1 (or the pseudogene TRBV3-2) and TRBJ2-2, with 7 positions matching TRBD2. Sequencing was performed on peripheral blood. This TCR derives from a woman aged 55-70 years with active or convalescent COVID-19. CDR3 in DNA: TGTGCCAGCAGCCAAGTGTTCTGGACTAGAGATACCGGGGAGCTGTTTTTT. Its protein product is CASSQVFWTRDTGELFF.